This TCR beta chain was retrieved from a study of cytomegalovirus exposure and HLA in healthy donors. With 4 bases clipped from V and 3 bases from J, the junction kept 6 bases outside the gene matches. The CDR3 totals 15 residues. From germline, CDR1 is SGHRS and CDR2 YFSETQ. Assay used: immunoSEQ multiplex PCR; TCRdb lists only in-frame clones, some missing. This sample has some 150,000 clones, with approximately 94% found just once. Comment on this clone: What it binds is not known.

Study-wide points: TCR beta chains numbering some 160 were designated cytomegalovirus-associated. Most TCR sequences showed up rarely, but some public TCRs showed up in many donors.

The TCR sequence derives from a man aged 18 to 30 in good health and CMV-seropositive. The chain carries TRBV5-1 and TRBJ2-1; 8 bases fit TRBD1. Sequenced sample: PBMCs. CDR3 bases: TGCGCCAGCAGCATACAGGGGGTGGGCTACAATGAGCAGTTCTTC. Amino acid sequence: CASSIQGVGYNEQFF.